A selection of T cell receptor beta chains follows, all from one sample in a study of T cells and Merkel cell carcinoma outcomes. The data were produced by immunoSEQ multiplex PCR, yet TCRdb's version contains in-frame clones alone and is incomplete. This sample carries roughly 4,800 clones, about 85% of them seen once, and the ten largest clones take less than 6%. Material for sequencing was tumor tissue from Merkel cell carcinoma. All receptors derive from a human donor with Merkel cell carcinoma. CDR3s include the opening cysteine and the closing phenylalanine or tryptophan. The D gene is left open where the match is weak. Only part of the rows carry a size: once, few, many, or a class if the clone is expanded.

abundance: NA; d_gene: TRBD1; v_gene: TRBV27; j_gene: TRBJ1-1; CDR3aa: CASVLRQGGTEAFF; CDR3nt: TGTGCCAGCGTCCTTCGACAGGGCGGCACTGAAGCTTTCTTT
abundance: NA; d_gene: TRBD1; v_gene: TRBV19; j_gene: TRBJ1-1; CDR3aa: CASSMGTGTRTETFF; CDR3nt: TGTGCCAGTAGTATGGGGACAGGGACGAGGACTGAAACTTTCTTT
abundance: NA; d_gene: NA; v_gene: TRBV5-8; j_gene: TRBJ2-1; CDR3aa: CASSPSENEQFF; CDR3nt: TGTGCCAGCAGCCCGTCGGAAAATGAGCAGTTCTTC
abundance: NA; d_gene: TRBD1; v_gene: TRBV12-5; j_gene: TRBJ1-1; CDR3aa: CASGVTGGTEAFF; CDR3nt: TGTGCTAGTGGTGTGACAGGGGGCACTGAAGCTTTCTTT
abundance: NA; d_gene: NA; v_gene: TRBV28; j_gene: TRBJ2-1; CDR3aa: CASRSGGTSYNEQFF; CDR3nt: TGTGCCAGCAGATCCGGGGGCACCTCCTACAATGAGCAGTTCTTC
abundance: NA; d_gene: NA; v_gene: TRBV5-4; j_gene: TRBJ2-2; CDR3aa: CASSLDRATGELFF; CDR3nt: TGTGCCAGCAGCTTGGACAGGGCTACCGGGGAGCTGTTTTTT
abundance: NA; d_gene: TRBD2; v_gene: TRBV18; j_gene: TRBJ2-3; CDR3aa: CASSPPVAGGRGTQYF; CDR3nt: TGTGCCAGCTCACCACCGGTGGCGGGAGGCCGGGGTACGCAGTATTTT
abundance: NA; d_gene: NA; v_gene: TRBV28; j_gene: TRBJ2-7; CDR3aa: CASSLSGYEQYF; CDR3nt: TGTGCCAGCAGTCTATCAGGATACGAGCAGTACTTC
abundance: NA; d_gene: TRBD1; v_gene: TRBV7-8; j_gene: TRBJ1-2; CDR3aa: CASSLGQGGYTF; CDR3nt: TGTGCCAGCAGCCTGGGACAGGGTGGCTACACCTTT
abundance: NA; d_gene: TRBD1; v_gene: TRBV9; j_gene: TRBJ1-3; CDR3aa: CASSVAGTGGPRSGNTIYF; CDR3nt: TGTGCCAGCAGCGTAGCCGGGACAGGGGGACCCCGCTCTGGAAACACCATATATTTT
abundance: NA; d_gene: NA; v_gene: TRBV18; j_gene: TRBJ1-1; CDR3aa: CASSPLQVMNTEAFF; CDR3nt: TGTGCCAGCTCACCCCTACAGGTTATGAACACTGAAGCTTTCTTT
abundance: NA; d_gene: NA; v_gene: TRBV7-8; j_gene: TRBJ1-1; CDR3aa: CASSGNSELAFF; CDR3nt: TGTGCCAGCTCAGGGAACAGTGAGCTAGCTTTCTTT
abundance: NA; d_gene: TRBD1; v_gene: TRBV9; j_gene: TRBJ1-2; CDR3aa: CASSPTPTGGYGYTF; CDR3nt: TGTGCCAGCAGCCCTACCCCGACAGGGGGGTATGGCTACACCTTC
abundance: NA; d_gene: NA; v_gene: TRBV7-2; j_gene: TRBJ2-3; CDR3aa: CASSYGQTSSTDTQYF; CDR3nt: TGTGCCAGCAGCTACGGACAGACTTCTAGCACAGATACGCAGTATTTT
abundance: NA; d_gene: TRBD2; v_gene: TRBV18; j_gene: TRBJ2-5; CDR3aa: CASSLGTSPQETQYF; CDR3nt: TGTGCCAGCTCACTGGGGACTAGCCCTCAAGAGACCCAGTACTTC
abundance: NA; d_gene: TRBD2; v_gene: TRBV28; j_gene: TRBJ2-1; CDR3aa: CASSDTSGVLTNEQFF; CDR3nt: TGTGCCAGCAGTGACACTAGCGGGGTCCTCACAAATGAGCAGTTCTTC
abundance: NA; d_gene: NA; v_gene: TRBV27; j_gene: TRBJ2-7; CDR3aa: CASSRSLGSSYEQYF; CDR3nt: TGTGCCAGCAGCCGAAGTCTGGGGAGCTCCTACGAGCAGTACTTC
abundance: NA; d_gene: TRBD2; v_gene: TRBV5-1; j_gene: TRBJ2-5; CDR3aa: CASSLNRLAGETQYF; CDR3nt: TGCGCCAGCAGCTTGAATAGACTAGCGGGAGAGACCCAGTACTTC
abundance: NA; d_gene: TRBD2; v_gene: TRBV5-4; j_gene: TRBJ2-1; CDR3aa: CASSSASGSYNEQFF; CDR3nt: TGTGCCAGCAGCTCAGCTAGCGGGAGTTACAATGAGCAGTTCTTC
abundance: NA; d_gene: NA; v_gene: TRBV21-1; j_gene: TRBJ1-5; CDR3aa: CASSETRSPYSNQPQHF; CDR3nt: TGTGCCAGCAGCGAGACTAGATCCCCTTATAGCAATCAGCCCCAGCATTTT
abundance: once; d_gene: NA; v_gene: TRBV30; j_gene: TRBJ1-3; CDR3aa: CAWSSSTGNTIYF; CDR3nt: TGTGCCTGGAGTTCCTCTACTGGAAATACCATATATTTT
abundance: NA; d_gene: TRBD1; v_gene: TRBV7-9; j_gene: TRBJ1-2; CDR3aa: CASNGQEKIYGYTF; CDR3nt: TGTGCCAGCAACGGACAGGAGAAGATCTATGGCTACACCTTC
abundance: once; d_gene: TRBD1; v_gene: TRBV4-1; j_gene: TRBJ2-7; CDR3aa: CASSPRTGEQYF; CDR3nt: TGCGCCAGCAGCCCTCGGACAGGCGAGCAGTACTTC
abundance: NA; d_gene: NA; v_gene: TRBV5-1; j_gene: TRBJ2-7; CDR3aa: CASSLTGSREQYF; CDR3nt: TGCGCCAGCAGCTTGACGGGGTCTCGCGAGCAGTACTTC
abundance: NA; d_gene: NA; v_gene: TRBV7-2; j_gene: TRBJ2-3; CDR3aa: CASSPFTGESTDTQYF; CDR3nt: TGTGCCAGCAGCCCGTTCACGGGGGAGAGCACAGATACGCAGTATTTT
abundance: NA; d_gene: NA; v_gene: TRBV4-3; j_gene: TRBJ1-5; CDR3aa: CASSQDANSNQPQHF; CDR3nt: TGCGCCAGCAGCCAAGATGCGAATAGCAATCAGCCCCAGCATTTT
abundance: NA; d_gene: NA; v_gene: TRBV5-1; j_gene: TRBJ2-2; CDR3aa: CASSLDRMSGELFF; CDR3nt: TGCGCCAGCAGCTTAGACAGAATGTCCGGGGAGCTGTTTTTT
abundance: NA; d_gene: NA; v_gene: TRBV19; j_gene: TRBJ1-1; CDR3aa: CASSIVAAQRNTEAFF; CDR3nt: TGTGCTAGTAGTATAGTGGCAGCCCAGAGGAACACTGAAGCTTTCTTT
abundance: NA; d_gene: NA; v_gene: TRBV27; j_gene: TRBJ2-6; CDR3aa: CASSTYRQVSGANVLTF; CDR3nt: TGTGCCAGCAGTACTTATCGACAGGTCTCTGGGGCCAACGTCCTGACTTTC
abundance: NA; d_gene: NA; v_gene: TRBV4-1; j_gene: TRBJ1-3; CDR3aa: CASRADGSTIYF; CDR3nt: TGCGCCAGCAGAGCAGACGGATCTACCATATATTTT
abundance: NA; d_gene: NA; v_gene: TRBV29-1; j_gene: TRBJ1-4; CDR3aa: CSAGAGGTNEKLFF; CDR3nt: TGCAGCGCGGGGGCAGGAGGGACTAATGAAAAACTGTTTTTT
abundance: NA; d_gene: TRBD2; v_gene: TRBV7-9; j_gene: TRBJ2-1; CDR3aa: CASSRSGRTGNEQFF; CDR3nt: TGTGCCAGCAGCCGTAGCGGGAGAACGGGGAATGAGCAGTTCTTC
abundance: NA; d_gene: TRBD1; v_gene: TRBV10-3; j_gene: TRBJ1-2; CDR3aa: CAISEGQGVDYGYTF; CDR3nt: TGTGCCATCAGTGAGGGGCAGGGGGTCGACTATGGCTACACCTTC
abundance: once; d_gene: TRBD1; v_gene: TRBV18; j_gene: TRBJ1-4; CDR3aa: CASRETGMNEKLFF; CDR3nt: TGTGCCAGCCGCGAGACAGGGATGAATGAAAAACTGTTTTTT
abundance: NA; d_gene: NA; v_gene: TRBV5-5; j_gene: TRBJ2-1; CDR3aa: CASSLSGDEQFF; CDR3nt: TGTGCCAGCAGCTTGTCCGGGGATGAGCAGTTCTTC
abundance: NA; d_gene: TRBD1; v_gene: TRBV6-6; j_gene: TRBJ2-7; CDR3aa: CASSYYEGQTVQYF; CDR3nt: TGTGCCAGCAGTTACTACGAGGGACAGACGGTGCAGTACTTC
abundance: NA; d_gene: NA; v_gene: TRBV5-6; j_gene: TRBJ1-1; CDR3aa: CASSPRMNTEAFF; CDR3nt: TGTGCCAGCAGCCCCAGAATGAACACTGAAGCTTTCTTT
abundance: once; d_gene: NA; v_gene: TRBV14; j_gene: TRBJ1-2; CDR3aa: CASSPRVGSNYGYTF; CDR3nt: TGTGCCAGCAGCCCCCGGGTAGGGTCAAACTATGGCTACACCTTC
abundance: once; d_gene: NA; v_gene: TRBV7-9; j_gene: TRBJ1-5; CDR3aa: CASSLQGISGQPQHF; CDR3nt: TGTGCCAGCAGCTTACAGGGAATCTCTGGTCAGCCCCAGCATTTT
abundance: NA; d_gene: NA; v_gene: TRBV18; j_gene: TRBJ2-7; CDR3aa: CASSPPSGASSYEQYF; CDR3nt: TGTGCCAGCTCACCACCCAGCGGAGCTAGCTCCTACGAGCAGTACTTC
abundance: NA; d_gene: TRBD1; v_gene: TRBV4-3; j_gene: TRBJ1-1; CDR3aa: CASSRAWIGTGGVGTEAFF; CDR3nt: TGCGCTAGCAGCCGGGCTTGGATAGGAACAGGGGGTGTGGGCACTGAAGCTTTCTTT
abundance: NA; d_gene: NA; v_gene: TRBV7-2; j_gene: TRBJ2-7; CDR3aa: CASSFPGAYEQYF; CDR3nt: TGTGCCAGCAGCTTCCCTGGGGCTTACGAGCAGTACTTC
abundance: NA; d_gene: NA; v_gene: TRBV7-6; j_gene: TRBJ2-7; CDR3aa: CASSLALGGEQYF; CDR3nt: TGTGCCAGCAGCTTAGCTCTAGGTGGCGAGCAGTACTTC
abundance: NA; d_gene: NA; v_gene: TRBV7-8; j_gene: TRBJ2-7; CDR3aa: CASSLGLSRVYEQYF; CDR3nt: TGTGCCAGCAGCTTAGGGCTTAGTAGGGTCTACGAGCAGTACTTC
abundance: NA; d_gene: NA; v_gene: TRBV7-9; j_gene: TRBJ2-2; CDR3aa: CASQGINTGELFF; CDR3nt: TGTGCCAGCCAGGGAATCAACACCGGGGAGCTGTTTTTT
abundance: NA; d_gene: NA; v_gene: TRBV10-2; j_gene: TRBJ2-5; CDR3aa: CASATLTFSRETQYF; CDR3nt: TGCGCCAGCGCAACCCTCACATTCTCCCGGGAGACCCAGTACTTC
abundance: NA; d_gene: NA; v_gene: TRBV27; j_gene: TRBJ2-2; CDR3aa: CASSLNRRNTGELFF; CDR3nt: TGTGCCAGCAGTTTAAATCGACGGAACACCGGGGAGCTGTTTTTT
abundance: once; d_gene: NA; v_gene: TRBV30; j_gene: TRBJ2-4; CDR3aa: CAWSGAILAKNIQYF; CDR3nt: TGTGCCTGGAGTGGGGCCATTCTAGCCAAAAACATTCAGTACTTC
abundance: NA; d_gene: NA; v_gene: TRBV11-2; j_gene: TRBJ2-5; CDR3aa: CASSLEETQYF; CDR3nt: TGTGCCAGCAGCTTAGAAGAGACCCAGTACTTC